This T cell receptor beta chain was profiled in a study of cytomegalovirus exposure and HLA in healthy donors. Study-wide points: The study designated 150 to 200 TCR beta chains cytomegalovirus-associated. An analysis that came later showed most CMV-associated TCR beta chains appearing HLA-restricted.

The CDR3 length is 15 residues. Germline loops: CDR1 LNHDA, CDR2 SQIVND (reference sequence). V lost 4 bases to trimming and J lost 0 bases; unmatched junction nucleotides: 4. PCR primers comprised 60 Vbeta and 13 Jbeta primers. Libraries were prepared by immunoSEQ multiplex PCR; TCRdb keeps only in-frame clonotypes and omits some of them. The sample consists of about 210,000 clones, about 76% of them appearing once. With respect to this clone: Its antigen remains unidentified.

Donors were ostensibly healthy at sampling, although undocumented immune exposures were probable. J is TRBJ2-7 and V is TRBV19, with 9 bases that match TRBD1. The sample comprised PBMCs. The clonotype originates from a male donor in good health and CMV-seropositive. The CDR3 spells CASSTTGGASYEQYF. The CDR3 DNA is TGTGCCAGTAGTACCACAGGGGGCGCCTCCTACGAGCAGTACTTC.